This T cell receptor beta chain is from a study of cytomegalovirus exposure and HLA in healthy donors. Study results and caveats: Cytomegalovirus association was assigned to about 180 TCR beta chains. A later analysis reportedly found fewer N-insertions in an Asian-associated ancestry cluster than the roughly 670-donor mean. DRB1 had the most TCR associations and HLA-C the fewest, a later analysis found, with rates varying by HLA locus. The classifier reportedly diagnosed cytomegalovirus status with high sensitivity and specificity.

This clone was picked up one time. What it binds is unknown. In the PCR, 60 Vbeta and 13 Jbeta primers were used. Sequencing used immunoSEQ multiplex PCR; TCRdb keeps in-frame clones, though not all of them. The sample holds 170,000 or so clones, around 80% seen once. Germline loops: CDR1 MNHEY, CDR2 SMNVEV (reference sequence). Trimming pared 0 bases from V and 6 bases from J, leaving 6 bases between. The CDR3 is made up of 13 amino acids. The V call is TRBV27, the J call TRBJ1-5; D gene unclear. This TCR was recovered from a woman aged 40 to 50 in good health and CMV-seronegative. Sequenced sample: PBMCs. The CDR3 DNA follows: TGTGCCAGCAGTTTATCCCCTCGTCAGCCCCAGCATTTT. It encodes CASSLSPRQPQHF.